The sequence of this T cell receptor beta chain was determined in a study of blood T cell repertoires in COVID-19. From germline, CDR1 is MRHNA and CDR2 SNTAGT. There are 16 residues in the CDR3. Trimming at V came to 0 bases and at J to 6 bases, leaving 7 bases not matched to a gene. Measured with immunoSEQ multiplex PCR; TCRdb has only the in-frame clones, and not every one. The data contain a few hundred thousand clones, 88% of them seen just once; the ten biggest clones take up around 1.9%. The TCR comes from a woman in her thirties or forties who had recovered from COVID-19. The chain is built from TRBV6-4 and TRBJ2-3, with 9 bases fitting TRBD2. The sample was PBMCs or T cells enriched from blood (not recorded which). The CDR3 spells CASSDSSLAGRDTQYF. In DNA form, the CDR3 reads TGTGCCAGCAGTGACTCGAGTCTAGCGGGACGTGATACGCAGTATTTT.